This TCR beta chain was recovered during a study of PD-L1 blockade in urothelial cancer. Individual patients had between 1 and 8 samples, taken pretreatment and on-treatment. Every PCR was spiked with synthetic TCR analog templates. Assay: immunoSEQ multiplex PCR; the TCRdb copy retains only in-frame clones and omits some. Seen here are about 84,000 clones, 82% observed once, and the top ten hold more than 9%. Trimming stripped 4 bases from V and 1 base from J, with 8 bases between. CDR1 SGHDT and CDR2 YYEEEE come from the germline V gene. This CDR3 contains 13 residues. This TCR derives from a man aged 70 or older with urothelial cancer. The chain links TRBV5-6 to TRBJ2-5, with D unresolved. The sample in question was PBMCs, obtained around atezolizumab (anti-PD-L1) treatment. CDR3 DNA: TGTGCCAGCAGCCTAGGATTCCAAGAGACCCAGTACTTC. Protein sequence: CASSLGFQETQYF.